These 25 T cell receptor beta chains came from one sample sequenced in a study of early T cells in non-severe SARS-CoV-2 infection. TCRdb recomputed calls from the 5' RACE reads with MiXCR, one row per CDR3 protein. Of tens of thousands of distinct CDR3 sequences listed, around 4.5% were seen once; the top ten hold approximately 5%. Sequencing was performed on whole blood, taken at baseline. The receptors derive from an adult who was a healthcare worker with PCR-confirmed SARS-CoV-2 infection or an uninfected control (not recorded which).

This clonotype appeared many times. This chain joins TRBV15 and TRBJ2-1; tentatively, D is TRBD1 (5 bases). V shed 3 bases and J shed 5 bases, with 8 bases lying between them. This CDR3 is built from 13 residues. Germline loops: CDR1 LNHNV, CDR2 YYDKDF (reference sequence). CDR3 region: CATSRGPNNEQFF. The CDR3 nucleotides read TGTGCCACCAGCAGGGGGCCTAACAATGAGCAGTTCTTC.

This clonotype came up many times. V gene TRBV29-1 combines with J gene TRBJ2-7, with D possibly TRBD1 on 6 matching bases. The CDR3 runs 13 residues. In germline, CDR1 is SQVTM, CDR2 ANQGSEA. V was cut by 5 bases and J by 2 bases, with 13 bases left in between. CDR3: CSVLTGPTYEQYF. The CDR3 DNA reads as TGCAGCGTTCTTACAGGGCCAACCTACGAGCAGTACTTC.

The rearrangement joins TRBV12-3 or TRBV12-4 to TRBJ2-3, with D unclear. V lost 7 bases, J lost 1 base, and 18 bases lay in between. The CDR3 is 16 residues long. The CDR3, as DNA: TGTGCCAGCACCGGGCTTGGTAGCAGCCGCACAGATACGCAGTATTTT. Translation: CASTGLGSSRTDTQYF.

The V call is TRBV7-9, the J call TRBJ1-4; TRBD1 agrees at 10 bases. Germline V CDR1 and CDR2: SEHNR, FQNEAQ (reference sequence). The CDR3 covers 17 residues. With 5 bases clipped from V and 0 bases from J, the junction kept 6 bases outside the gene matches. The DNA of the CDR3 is TGTGCCAGCAGCAACCGGGACAGGGGTGCAACTAATGAAAAACTGTTTTTT. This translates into CASSNRDRGATNEKLFF.

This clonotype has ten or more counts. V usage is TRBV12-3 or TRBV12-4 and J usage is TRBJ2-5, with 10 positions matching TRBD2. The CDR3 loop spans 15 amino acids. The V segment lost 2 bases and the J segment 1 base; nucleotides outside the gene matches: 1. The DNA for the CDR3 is TGTGCCAGCAGTTTACGGACTAGCGGCCAAGAGACCCAGTACTTC. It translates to CASSLRTSGQETQYF.

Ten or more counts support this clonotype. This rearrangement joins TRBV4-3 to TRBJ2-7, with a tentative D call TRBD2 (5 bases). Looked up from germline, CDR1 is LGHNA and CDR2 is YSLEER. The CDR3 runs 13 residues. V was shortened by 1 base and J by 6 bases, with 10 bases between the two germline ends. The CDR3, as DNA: TGCGCCAGCAGCCAAGCCAGAGGGCGCGAGCAGTACTTC. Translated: CASSQARGREQYF.

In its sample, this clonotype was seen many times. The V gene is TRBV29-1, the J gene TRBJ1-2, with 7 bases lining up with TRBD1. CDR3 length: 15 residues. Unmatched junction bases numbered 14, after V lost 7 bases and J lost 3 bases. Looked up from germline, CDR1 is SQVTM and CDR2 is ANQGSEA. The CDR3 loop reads CSAGRSGTDHYGYTF. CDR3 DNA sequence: TGCAGCGCTGGACGGAGCGGGACAGATCACTATGGCTACACCTTC.

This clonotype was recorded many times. CDR3 sequence reads: CASSPRTPQWENTIYF. The CDR3 DNA follows: TGTGCCAGCTCACCAAGGACCCCCCAATGGGAAAACACCATATATTTT. The chain links TRBV18 to TRBJ1-3; D gene uncertain. This CDR3 has 16 residues. Germline V lookup: CDR1 KGHSH, CDR2 LQKENI. V was trimmed by 2 bases and J by 6 bases, leaving 17 bases between them.

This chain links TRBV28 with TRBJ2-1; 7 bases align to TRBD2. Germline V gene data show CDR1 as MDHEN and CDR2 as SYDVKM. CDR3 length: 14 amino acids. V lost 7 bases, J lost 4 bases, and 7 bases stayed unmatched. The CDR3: CASISGPTYNEQFF. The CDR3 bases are TGTGCCAGCATTAGCGGGCCAACATACAATGAGCAGTTCTTC.

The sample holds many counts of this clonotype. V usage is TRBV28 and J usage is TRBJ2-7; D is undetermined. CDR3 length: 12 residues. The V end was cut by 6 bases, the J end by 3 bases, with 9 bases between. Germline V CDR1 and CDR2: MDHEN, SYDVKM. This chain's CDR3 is CASSLVGYEQYF. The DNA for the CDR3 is TGTGCCAGCAGCCTTGTAGGCTACGAGCAGTACTTC.

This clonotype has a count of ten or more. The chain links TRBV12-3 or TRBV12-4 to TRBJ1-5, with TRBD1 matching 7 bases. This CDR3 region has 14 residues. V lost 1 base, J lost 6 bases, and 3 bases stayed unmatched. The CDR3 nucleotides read TGTGCCAGCAGTTTAGAGGGGGCGCGTCAGCCCCAGCATTTT. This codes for CASSLEGARQPQHF.

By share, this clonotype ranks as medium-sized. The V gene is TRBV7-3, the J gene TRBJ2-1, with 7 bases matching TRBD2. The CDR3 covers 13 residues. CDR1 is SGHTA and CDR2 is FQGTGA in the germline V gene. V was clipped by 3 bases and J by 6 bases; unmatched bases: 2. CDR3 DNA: TGTGCCAGCAGCTTGGGAGGGGCCAATGAGCAGTTCTTC. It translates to CASSLGGANEQFF.

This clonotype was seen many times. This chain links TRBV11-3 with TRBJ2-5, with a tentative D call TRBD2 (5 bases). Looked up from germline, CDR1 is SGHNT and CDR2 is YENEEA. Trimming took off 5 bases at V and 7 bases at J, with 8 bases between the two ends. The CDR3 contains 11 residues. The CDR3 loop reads CASSAGVTQYF. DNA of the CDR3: TGTGCCAGCAGCGCCGGGGTGACCCAGTACTTC.

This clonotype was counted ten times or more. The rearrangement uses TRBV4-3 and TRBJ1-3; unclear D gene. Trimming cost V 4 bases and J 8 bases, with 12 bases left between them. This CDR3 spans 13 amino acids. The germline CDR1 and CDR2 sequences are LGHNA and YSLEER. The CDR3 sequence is CASSPSLGDTIYF. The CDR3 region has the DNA TGCGCCAGCAGCCCTTCCCTTGGGGACACCATATATTTT.

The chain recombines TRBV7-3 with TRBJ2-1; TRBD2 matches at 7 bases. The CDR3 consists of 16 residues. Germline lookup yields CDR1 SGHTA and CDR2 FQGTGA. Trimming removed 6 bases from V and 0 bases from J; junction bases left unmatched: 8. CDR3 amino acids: CASSRSGTLSYNEQFF. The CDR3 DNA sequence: TGTGCCAGCAGTCGAAGCGGGACCCTCTCCTACAATGAGCAGTTCTTC. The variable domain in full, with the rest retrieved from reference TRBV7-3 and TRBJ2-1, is GAGVSQTPSNKVTEKGKYVELRCDPISGHTALYWYRQSLGQGPEFLIYFQGTGAADDSGLPNDRFFAVRPEGSVSTLKIQRTERGDSAVYLCASSRSGTLSYNEQFFGPGTRLTVL.

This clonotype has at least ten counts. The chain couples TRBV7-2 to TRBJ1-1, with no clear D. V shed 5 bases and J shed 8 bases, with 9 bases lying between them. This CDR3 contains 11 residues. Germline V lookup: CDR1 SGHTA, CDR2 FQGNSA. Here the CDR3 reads CASSVSVEAFF. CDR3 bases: TGTGCCAGCAGCGTCTCAGTAGAAGCTTTCTTT. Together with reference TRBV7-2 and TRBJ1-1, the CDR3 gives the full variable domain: GAGVSQSPSNKVTEKGKDVELRCDPISGHTALYWYRQSLGQGLEFLIYFQGNSAPDKSGLPSDRFSAERTGGSVSTLTIQRTQQEDSAVYLCASSVSVEAFFGQGTRLTVV.

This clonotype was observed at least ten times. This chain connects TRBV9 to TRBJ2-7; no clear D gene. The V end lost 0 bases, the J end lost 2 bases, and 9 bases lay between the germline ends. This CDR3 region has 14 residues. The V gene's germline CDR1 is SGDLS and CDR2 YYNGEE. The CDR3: CASSVGPQTYEQYF. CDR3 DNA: TGTGCCAGCAGCGTAGGTCCGCAAACCTACGAGCAGTACTTC. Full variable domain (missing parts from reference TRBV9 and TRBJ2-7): DSGVTQTPKHLITATGQRVTLRCSPRSGDLSVYWYQQSLDQGLQFLIQYYNGEERAKGNILERFSAQQFPDLHSELNLSSLELGDSALYFCASSVGPQTYEQYFGPGTRLTVT.

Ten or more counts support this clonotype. The CDR3 region has the DNA TGTGCCAGCAGCCCCCCGACTAGCGGGAGGGCCTTGGGAGATACGCAGTATTTT. It encodes CASSPPTSGRALGDTQYF. V is TRBV4-2 and J is TRBJ2-3; 14 nucleotides align to TRBD2. The CDR3 length is 18 residues. Germline lookup yields CDR1 LGHNA and CDR2 YNFKEQ. The V gene end was trimmed by 4 bases and the J gene end by 5 bases; junction bases not matched to a gene: 11.

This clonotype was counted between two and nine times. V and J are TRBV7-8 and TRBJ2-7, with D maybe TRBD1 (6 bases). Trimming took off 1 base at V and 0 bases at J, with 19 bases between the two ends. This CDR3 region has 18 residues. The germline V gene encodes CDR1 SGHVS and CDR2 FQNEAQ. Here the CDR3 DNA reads TGTGCCAGCAGCTTAGTCCCGCCAGGGGCAAAAAGCTCCTACGAGCAGTACTTC. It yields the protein CASSLVPPGAKSSYEQYF.

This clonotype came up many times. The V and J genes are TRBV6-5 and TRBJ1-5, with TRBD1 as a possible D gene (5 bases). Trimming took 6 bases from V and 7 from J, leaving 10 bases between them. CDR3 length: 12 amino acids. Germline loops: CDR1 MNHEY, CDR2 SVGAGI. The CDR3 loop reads CASRDEGQPQHF. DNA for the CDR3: TGTGCCAGCAGGGACGAGGGGCAGCCCCAGCATTTT.

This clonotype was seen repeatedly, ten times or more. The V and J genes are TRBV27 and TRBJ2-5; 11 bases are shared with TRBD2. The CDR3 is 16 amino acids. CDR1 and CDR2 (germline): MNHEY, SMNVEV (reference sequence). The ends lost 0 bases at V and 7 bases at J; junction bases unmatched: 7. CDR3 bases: TGTGCCAGCAGTTTATCGTCTAGCGGGGGGACCAGGACCCAGTACTTC. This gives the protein CASSLSSSGGTRTQYF.

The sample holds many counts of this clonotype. CDR3 sequence (DNA): TGTGCCAGCAGTTTAGGGGGGAATGAGCAGTTCTTC. This encodes CASSLGGNEQFF. This chain links TRBV27 with TRBJ2-1; maybe TRBD2 (6 bases). CDR1 MNHEY and CDR2 SMNVEV come from the germline V gene (reference sequence). The CDR3 totals 12 residues. Trimming pared 2 bases from V and 7 bases from J, leaving 6 bases between.

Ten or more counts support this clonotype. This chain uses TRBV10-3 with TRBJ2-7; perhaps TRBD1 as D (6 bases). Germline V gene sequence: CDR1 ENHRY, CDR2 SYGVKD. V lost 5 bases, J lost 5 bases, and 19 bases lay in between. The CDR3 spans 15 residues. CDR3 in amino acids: CAISPEPGGWDEQYF. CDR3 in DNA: TGTGCCATCAGTCCAGAACCTGGGGGCTGGGACGAGCAGTACTTC.

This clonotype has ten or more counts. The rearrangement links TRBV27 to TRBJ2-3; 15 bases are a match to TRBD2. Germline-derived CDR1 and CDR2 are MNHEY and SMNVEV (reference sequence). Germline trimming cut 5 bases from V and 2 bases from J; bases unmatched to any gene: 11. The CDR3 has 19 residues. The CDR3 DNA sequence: TGTGCCAGCAGTATATGGACTAGCGGGGGGGGCTTCGTCACAGATACGCAGTATTTT. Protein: CASSIWTSGGGFVTDTQYF.

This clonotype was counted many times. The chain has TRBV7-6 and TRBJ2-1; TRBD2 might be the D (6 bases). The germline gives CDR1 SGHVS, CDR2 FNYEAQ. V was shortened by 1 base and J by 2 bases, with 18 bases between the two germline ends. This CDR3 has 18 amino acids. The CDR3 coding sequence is TGTGCCAGCAGCTTAGGAGGCCCGTTCGCGGGACCCTACAATGAGCAGTTCTTC. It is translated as CASSLGGPFAGPYNEQFF. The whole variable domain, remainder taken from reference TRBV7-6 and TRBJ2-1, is GAGVSQSPRYKVTKRGQDVALRCDPISGHVSLYWYRQALGQGPEFLTYFNYEAQQDKSGLPNDRFSAERPEGSISTLTIQRTEQRDSAMYRCASSLGGPFAGPYNEQFFGPGTRLTVL.